The present T cell receptor (beta chain) was sequenced within a study of OX40 agonist ivuxolimab in advanced cancers. Using immunoSEQ multiplex PCR, the repertoire was profiled, and TCRdb retains in-frame clones only, with some absent. Here the sample spans about 70,000 clones, about 81% being singletons. Germline CDR1 is SGHTA and CDR2 is FQGNSA. The V segment lost 6 bases and the J segment 2 bases; nucleotides outside the gene matches: 5. This CDR3 comprises 15 residues. The V and J genes are TRBV7-2 and TRBJ2-1; 9 nucleotides align to TRBD2. The sample in question was CD4+ or CD8+ T cells sorted from blood, obtained in a trial of the OX40 agonist ivuxolimab. The source of this sequence is an adult with an advanced solid tumor such as melanoma, head and neck, liver or kidney cancer. This CDR3 reads CASRLAGSPYNEQFF. For the CDR3, the DNA is TGTGCCAGCAGGCTAGCGGGGAGTCCCTACAATGAGCAGTTCTTC.